This TCR beta chain was sequenced during a study of blood T cell repertoires in COVID-19. Overall study: PBMCs, B-cell-depleted T cells, or T cells provided the cDNA or gDNA that made up the material.

This CDR3 contains 14 residues. The V and J ends lost 2 bases and 4 bases respectively, with 12 bases between them. CDR1 SGHRS and CDR2 YFSETQ come from the germline V gene. Clones were sequenced by immunoSEQ multiplex PCR, and TCRdb holds only the in-frame ones, with some missing. Of 80,000 to 100,000 clones listed, 70% to 90% are singletons. This receptor was taken from a human donor with COVID-19, enrolled during active disease. The donor label of this sample is uncertain. The chain uses TRBV5-1 and TRBJ2-5, with a weak D call TRBD1 (6 bases). Specimen: peripheral blood. CDR3 residues: CASSFGQPGETQYF. The CDR3 DNA sequence: TGCGCCAGCAGCTTCGGACAGCCGGGAGAGACCCAGTACTTC.